This TCR beta chain was recorded in a study of blood T cell repertoires in COVID-19. Looking at the study overall: The samples span acute and convalescent COVID-19 from the United States, Italy and Spain.

Assay used: immunoSEQ multiplex PCR; TCRdb lists only in-frame clones, some missing. The sample lists approximately 170,000 clones, about 85% seen once, with about 8.1% in the top ten. The germline V and J ends were trimmed by 8 bases and 1 base, with 12 bases remaining between them. The CDR3 is 13 amino acids. The germline gives CDR1 MNHEY, CDR2 SVGAGI. During active infection, Seattle patients enrolled and were then monitored through disease. The sample taken for sequencing was peripheral blood. The gene calls are TRBV6-5 and TRBJ2-7; a weak D match, TRBD1 (6 bases). The sequence was obtained from an elderly woman with COVID-19, enrolled during active disease. The CDR3 spells CASQGTDSYEQYF. The CDR3 nucleotides read TGTGCCAGCCAGGGGACGGATTCCTACGAGCAGTACTTC.